This is a list of T cell receptor beta chains from one sample in a study of CD8+ T cells in alopecia areata. The assay was immunoSEQ multiplex PCR, and TCRdb's table has in-frame clones only and misses some. This sample has 90,000 to 120,000 clones; 80% to 85% occur once, and the top ten carry roughly a quarter. The source was CD8+ T cells sorted from blood, collected at week 24, from a patient treated with tofacitinib. These receptors all stem from a human donor with alopecia areata. Each CDR3 is given with its conserved first and last residue. D genes are given only for firm matches. Some rows mark clone size as missing; the rest say once, few, many or name a class of expanded clone.

V gene: TRBV19; J gene: TRBJ1-5; D gene: TRBD1; clone size: .; CDR3 DNA: TGTGCCAGTAGTATTGGGACAGGGGGAAATCAGCCCCAGCATTTT; CDR3 protein: CASSIGTGGNQPQHF
V gene: TRBV25-1; J gene: TRBJ1-4; D gene: .; clone size: .; CDR3 DNA: TGTGCCAGCAGTGAGGGCCCTCAAGGGGAAAAACTGTTTTTT; CDR3 protein: CASSEGPQGEKLFF
V gene: TRBV4-1; J gene: TRBJ1-5; D gene: TRBD1; clone size: .; CDR3 DNA: TGCGCCAGCAGCCACTCGGGACAGCGCAATCAGCCCCAGCATTTT; CDR3 protein: CASSHSGQRNQPQHF
V gene: TRBV12-5; J gene: TRBJ2-1; D gene: TRBD2; clone size: .; CDR3 DNA: TGTGCTAGTGGCGATCTAGCGGGGGGGCGGGTGGACAATGAGCAGTTCTTC; CDR3 protein: CASGDLAGGRVDNEQFF
V gene: TRBV7-7; J gene: TRBJ2-5; D gene: .; clone size: .; CDR3 DNA: TGTGCTAGCAGCTTAGTTTACAGCGACCAAGAGACCCAGTACTTC; CDR3 protein: CASSLVYSDQETQYF
V gene: TRBV11-2; J gene: TRBJ1-5; D gene: .; clone size: .; CDR3 DNA: TGTGCCAGCAGCTTAGGGGTAGGGAGGGGTAGCAATCAGCCCCAGCATTTT; CDR3 protein: CASSLGVGRGSNQPQHF
V gene: TRBV6-5; J gene: TRBJ1-2; D gene: .; clone size: .; CDR3 DNA: TGTGCCAGCAGCCCAGAACCGGGGATCTATGGCTACACCTTC; CDR3 protein: CASSPEPGIYGYTF
V gene: TRBV2; J gene: TRBJ1-5; D gene: .; clone size: .; CDR3 DNA: TGTGCCAGCAATGGTCAGCATAACAAAAGAAGTCAGCCCCAGCATTTT; CDR3 protein: CASNGQHNKRSQPQHF
V gene: TRBV29-1; J gene: TRBJ1-2; D gene: TRBD1; clone size: .; CDR3 DNA: TGCAGCGCAAGCGGGACAGGGGATGGCTACACCTTC; CDR3 protein: CSASGTGDGYTF
V gene: TRBV2; J gene: TRBJ2-1; D gene: TRBD2; clone size: .; CDR3 DNA: TGTGCCAGCAGTCCAGAGGCAGCGGGGAGTCATGAGCAGTTCTTC; CDR3 protein: CASSPEAAGSHEQFF
V gene: TRBV7-8; J gene: TRBJ2-7; D gene: .; clone size: .; CDR3 DNA: TGTGCCAGCAGCTTAGATCGGGCATACGAGCAGTACTTC; CDR3 protein: CASSLDRAYEQYF
V gene: TRBV10-3; J gene: TRBJ2-7; D gene: .; clone size: .; CDR3 DNA: TGTGCCATCAGTGAGTCGGGCAGGGAGGACGAGCAGTACTTC; CDR3 protein: CAISESGREDEQYF
V gene: TRBV29-1; J gene: TRBJ2-5; D gene: .; clone size: .; CDR3 DNA: TGCAGCGTTGGGTCGGTGGGGGAGACCCAGTACTTC; CDR3 protein: CSVGSVGETQYF
V gene: TRBV19; J gene: TRBJ2-2; D gene: .; clone size: .; CDR3 DNA: TGTGCCAGTAGTATTCACAGGGCAGACACCGGGGAGCTGTTTTTT; CDR3 protein: CASSIHRADTGELFF
V gene: TRBV5-5; J gene: TRBJ2-5; D gene: .; clone size: .; CDR3 DNA: TGTGCCAGCAGCTCGGAAAAAGAGACCCAGTACTTC; CDR3 protein: CASSSEKETQYF
V gene: TRBV25-1; J gene: TRBJ2-5; D gene: .; clone size: .; CDR3 DNA: TGTGCCAGCAGTGAATTAGTAGGTCTCGGGACCCAGTACTTC; CDR3 protein: CASSELVGLGTQYF
V gene: TRBV30; J gene: TRBJ2-7; D gene: .; clone size: .; CDR3 DNA: TGTGCCTGGAGTGTACATACCTACGAGCAGTACTTC; CDR3 protein: CAWSVHTYEQYF
V gene: TRBV6-6; J gene: TRBJ1-1; D gene: .; clone size: .; CDR3 DNA: TGTGCCAGCCGCTACCGATTAGGGCCTGAAGCTTTCTTT; CDR3 protein: CASRYRLGPEAFF
V gene: TRBV28; J gene: TRBJ2-2; D gene: .; clone size: .; CDR3 DNA: TGTGCCAGCAGTTTCAGTTCGTGGGGGTCTGGGGAGCTGTTTTTT; CDR3 protein: CASSFSSWGSGELFF
V gene: TRBV7-9; J gene: TRBJ1-5; D gene: TRBD1; clone size: .; CDR3 DNA: TGTGCCAGCAGCGGACTGGACAGGGGGTTCGATCAGCCCCAGCATTTT; CDR3 protein: CASSGLDRGFDQPQHF
V gene: TRBV5-1; J gene: TRBJ2-7; D gene: TRBD1; clone size: once; CDR3 DNA: TGCGCCAGCAGCTTGGGGACAGGGACCGAGCAGTACTTC; CDR3 protein: CASSLGTGTEQYF
V gene: TRBV23-1; J gene: TRBJ2-2; D gene: .; clone size: few; CDR3 DNA: TGCGCCAGCAGTCATCCGGGCCTGGCCGGGGAGCTGTTTTTT; CDR3 protein: CASSHPGLAGELFF
V gene: TRBV29-1; J gene: TRBJ2-1; D gene: .; clone size: .; CDR3 DNA: TGCAGCGTTGGAGGGCAGGGGCTCTACTACAATGAGCAGTTCTTC; CDR3 protein: CSVGGQGLYYNEQFF
V gene: TRBV2; J gene: TRBJ2-1; D gene: TRBD1; clone size: few; CDR3 DNA: TGTGCCAGCAGCGACAGGGTAATGGATGAGCAGTTCTTC; CDR3 protein: CASSDRVMDEQFF
V gene: TRBV13; J gene: TRBJ2-7; D gene: TRBD1; clone size: .; CDR3 DNA: TGTGCCAGCAGCTTGAAACGGACAGGGAACTCCTACGAGCAGTACTTC; CDR3 protein: CASSLKRTGNSYEQYF
V gene: TRBV6-1; J gene: TRBJ2-7; D gene: .; clone size: .; CDR3 DNA: TGTGCCAGCAGCCCATGGGGTACGAAGCAGTACTTC; CDR3 protein: CASSPWGTKQYF